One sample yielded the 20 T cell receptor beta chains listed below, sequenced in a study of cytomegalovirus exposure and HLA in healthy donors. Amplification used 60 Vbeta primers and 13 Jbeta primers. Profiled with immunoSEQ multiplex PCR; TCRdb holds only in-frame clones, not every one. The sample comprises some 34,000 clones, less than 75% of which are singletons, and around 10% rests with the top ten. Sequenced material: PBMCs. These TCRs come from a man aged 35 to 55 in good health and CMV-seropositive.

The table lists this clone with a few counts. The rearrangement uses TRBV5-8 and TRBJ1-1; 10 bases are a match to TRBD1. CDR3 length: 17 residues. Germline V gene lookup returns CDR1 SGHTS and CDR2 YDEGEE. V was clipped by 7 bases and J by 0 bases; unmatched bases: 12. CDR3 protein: CASLLDRGRGMNTEAFF. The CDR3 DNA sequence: TGTGCCAGCTTGCTAGACAGGGGGCGCGGAATGAACACTGAAGCTTTCTTT.

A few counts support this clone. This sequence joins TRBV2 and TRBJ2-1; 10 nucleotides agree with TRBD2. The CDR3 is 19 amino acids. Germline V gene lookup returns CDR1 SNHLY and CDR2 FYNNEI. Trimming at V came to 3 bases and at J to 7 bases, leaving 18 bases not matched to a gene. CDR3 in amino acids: CASSDRSGGQHQTKNEQFF. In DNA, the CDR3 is TGTGCCAGCAGTGACCGTAGCGGGGGGCAACATCAAACCAAAAATGAGCAGTTCTTC.

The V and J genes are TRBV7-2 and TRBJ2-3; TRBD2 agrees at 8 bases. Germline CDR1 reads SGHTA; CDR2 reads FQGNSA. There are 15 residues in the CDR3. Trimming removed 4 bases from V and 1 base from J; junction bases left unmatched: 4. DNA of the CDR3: TGTGCCAGCAGCTGGGCCGGGGGGGGCACAGATACGCAGTATTTT. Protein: CASSWAGGGTDTQYF.

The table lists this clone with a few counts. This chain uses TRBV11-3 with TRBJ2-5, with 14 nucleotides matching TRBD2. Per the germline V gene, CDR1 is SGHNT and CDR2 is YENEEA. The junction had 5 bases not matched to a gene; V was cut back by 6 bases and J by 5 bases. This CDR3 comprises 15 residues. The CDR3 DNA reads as TGTGCCAGCAGGGGGACTAGCGGGGGAGCCGAGACCCAGTACTTC. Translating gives CASRGTSGGAETQYF.

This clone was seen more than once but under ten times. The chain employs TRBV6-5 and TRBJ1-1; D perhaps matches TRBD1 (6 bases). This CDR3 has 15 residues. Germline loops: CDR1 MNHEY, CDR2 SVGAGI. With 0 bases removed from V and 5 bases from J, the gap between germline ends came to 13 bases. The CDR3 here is CASSYSKGGGTEAFF. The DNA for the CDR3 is TGTGCCAGCAGTTACTCGAAAGGGGGGGGAACTGAAGCTTTCTTT.

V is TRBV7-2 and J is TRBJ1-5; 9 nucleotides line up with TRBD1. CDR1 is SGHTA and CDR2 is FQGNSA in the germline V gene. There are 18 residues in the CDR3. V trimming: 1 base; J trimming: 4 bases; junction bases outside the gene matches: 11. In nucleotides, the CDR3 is TGTGCCAGCAGCTTAGGCTTTGTTGGGACAGGGTTAAATCAGCCCCAGCATTTT. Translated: CASSLGFVGTGLNQPQHF.

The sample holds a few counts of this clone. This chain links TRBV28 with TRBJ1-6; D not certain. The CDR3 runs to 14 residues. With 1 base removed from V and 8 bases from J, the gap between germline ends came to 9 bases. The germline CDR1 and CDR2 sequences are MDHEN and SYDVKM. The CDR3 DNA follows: TGTGCCAGCAGTTTATCCCCGGGGTATTCACCCCTCCACTTT. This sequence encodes CASSLSPGYSPLHF.

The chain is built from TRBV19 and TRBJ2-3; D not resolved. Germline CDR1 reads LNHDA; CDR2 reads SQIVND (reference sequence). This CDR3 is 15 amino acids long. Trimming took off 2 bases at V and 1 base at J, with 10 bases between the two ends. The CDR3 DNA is TGTGCCAGTAGTATAACCCAGGTTCGCACAGATACGCAGTATTTT. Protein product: CASSITQVRTDTQYF.

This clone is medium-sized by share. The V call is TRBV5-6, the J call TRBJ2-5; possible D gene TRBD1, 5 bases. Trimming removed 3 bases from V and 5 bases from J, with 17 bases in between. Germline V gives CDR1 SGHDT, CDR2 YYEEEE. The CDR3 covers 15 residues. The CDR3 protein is CASSWSDTLWETQYF. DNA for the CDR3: TGTGCCAGCAGCTGGTCGGACACTCTATGGGAGACCCAGTACTTC.

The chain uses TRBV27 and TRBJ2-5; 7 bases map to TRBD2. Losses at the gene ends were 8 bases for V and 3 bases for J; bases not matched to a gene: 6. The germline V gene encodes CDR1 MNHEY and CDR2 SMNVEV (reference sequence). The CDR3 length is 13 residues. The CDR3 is CASGGVGEETQYF. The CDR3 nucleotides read TGTGCCAGCGGGGGGGTGGGGGAAGAGACCCAGTACTTC.

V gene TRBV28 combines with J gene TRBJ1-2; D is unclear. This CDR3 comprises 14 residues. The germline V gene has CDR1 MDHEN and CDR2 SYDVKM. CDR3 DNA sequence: TGTGCTATAGGTGGGAGGGAAACTAACTATGGCTACACCTTC. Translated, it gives CAIGGRETNYGYTF.

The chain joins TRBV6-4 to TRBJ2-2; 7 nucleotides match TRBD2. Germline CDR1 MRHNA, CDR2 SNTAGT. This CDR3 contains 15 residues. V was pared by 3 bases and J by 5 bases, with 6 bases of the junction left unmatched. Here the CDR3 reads CASSEAGLQTGELFF. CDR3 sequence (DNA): TGTGCCAGCAGTGAGGCGGGACTACAAACCGGGGAGCTGTTTTTT.

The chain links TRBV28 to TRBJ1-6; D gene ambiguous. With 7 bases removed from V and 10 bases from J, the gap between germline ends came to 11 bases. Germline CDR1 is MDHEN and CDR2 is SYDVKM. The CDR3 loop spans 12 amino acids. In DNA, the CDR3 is TGTGCCAGCACCGCCGACTGGTCACCCCTCCACTTT. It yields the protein CASTADWSPLHF.

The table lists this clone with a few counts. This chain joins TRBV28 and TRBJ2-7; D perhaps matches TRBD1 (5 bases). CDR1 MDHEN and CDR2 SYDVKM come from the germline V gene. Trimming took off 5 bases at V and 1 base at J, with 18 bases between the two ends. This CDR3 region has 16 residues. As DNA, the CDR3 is TGTGCCAGCAGTCGCCCCTCGAGGACACCTTCCTACGAGCAGTACTTC. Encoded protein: CASSRPSRTPSYEQYF.

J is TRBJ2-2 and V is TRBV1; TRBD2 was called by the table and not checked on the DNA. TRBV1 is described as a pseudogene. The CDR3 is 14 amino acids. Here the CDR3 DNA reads TGCACCAGCAGGCCTAGCGGGGGGGCCGGGGAGCTGTTTTTT. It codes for CTSRPSGGAGELFF.

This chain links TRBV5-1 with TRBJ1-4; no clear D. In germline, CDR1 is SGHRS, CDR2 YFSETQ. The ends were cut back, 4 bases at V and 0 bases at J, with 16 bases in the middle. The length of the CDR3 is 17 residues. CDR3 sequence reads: CASSLRVQEATNEKLFF. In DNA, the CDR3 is TGCGCCAGCAGCCTCCGGGTCCAGGAGGCAACTAATGAAAAACTGTTTTTT.

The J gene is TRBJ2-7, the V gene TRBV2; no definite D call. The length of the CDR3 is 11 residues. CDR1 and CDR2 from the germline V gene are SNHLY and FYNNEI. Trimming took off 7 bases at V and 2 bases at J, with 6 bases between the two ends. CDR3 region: CASKRAYEQYF. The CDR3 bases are TGTGCCAGCAAACGCGCCTACGAGCAGTACTTC.

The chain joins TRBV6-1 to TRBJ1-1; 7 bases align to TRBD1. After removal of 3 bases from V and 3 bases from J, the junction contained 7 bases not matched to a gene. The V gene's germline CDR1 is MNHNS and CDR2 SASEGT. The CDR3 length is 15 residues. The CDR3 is CASSDPGTEHTEAFF. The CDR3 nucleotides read TGTGCCAGCAGTGACCCCGGGACAGAACACACTGAAGCTTTCTTT.

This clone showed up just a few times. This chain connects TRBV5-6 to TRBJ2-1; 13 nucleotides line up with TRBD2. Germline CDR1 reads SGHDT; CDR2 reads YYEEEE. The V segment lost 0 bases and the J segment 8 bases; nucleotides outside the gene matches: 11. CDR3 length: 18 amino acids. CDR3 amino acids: CASSLGGTSGATQDEQFF. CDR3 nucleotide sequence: TGTGCCAGCAGCTTGGGTGGGACTAGCGGGGCGACCCAAGATGAGCAGTTCTTC.

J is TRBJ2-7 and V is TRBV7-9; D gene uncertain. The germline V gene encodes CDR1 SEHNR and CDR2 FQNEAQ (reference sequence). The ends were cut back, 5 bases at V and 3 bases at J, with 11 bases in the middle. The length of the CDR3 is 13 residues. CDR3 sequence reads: CASSPGTDYEQYF. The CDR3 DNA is TGTGCCAGCAGCCCCGGAACAGACTACGAGCAGTACTTC. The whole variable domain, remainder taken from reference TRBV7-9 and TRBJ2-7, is DTGVSQNPRHKITKRGQNVTFRCDPISEHNRLYWYRQTLGQGPEFLTYFQNEAQLEKSRLLSDRFSAERPKGSFSTLEIQRTEQGDSAMYLCASSPGTDYEQYFGPGTRLTVT.